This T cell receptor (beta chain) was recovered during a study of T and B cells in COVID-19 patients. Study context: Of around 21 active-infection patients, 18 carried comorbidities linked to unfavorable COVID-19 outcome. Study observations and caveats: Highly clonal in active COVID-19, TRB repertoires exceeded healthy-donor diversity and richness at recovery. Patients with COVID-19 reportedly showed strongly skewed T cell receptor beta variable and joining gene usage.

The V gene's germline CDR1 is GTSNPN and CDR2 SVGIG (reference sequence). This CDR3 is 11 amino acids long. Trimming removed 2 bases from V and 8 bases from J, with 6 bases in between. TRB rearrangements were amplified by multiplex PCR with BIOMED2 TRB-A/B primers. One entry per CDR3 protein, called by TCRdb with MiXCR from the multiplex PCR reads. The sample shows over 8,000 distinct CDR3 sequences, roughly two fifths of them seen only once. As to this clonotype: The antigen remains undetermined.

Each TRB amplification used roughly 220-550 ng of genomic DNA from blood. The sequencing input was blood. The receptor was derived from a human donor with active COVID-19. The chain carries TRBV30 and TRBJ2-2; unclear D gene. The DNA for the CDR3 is TGTGCCTGGAGTCTCGTAGGGGAGCTGTTTTTT. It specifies CAWSLVGELFF.